These 15 T cell receptor beta chains were sequenced from one sample in a study of technical replicates of blood from several donors. Assay: immunoSEQ multiplex PCR; the TCRdb copy retains only in-frame clones and omits some. The sample carries about 100,000 clones, almost 96% recorded once. Sequenced sample: T cells isolated from PBMCs. The receptors stem from a human donor in good health.

This clone was observed once. This rearrangement joins TRBV11-3 to TRBJ2-1; the match to TRBD2 covers 11 bases. CDR1 and CDR2 (germline): SGHNT, YENEEA. This CDR3 has 16 residues. V trimming: 0 bases; J trimming: 5 bases; junction bases outside the gene matches: 3. Here the CDR3 DNA reads TGTGCCAGCAGCTTAGAAGCTAGCGGGGGGAACAATGAGCAGTTCTTC. Amino acid sequence: CASSLEASGGNNEQFF. Based on the CDR3 plus reference TRBV11-3 and TRBJ2-1, the full variable domain is EAGVVQSPRYKIIEKKQPVAFWCNPISGHNTLYWYLQNLGQGPELLIRYENEEAVDDSQLPKDRFSAERLKGVDSTLKIQPAELGDSAVYLCASSLEASGGNNEQFFGPGTRLTVL.

This clone was detected only once. V usage is TRBV7-8 and J usage is TRBJ1-1; D perhaps matches TRBD1 (5 bases). The germline gives CDR1 SGHVS, CDR2 FQNEAQ. This CDR3 has 14 residues. Deletions cut 4 bases from V and 1 base from J, with 10 bases between. The CDR3 is CASSSRDSNTEAFF. CDR3 in DNA: TGTGCCAGCAGCTCCCGGGACTCGAACACTGAAGCTTTCTTT.

The rearrangement links TRBV7-2 to TRBJ1-5; the D is unclear. Germline V gene data show CDR1 as SGHTA and CDR2 as FQGNSA. V lost 1 base to trimming and J lost 3 bases, with 10 bases between them. The CDR3 sequence is 15 residues long. Written as DNA, the CDR3 is TGTGCCAGCAGCTTAGTGGAGGGTTCCAATCAGCCCCAGCATTTT. It yields the protein CASSLVEGSNQPQHF.

V usage is TRBV9 and J usage is TRBJ1-1, with 10 nucleotides matching TRBD1. Germline V gene data show CDR1 as SGDLS and CDR2 as YYNGEE. The CDR3 has 14 residues. V shed 2 bases, J shed 3 bases, and the junction held 1 base outside the gene matches. CDR3 protein: CASSVTGGDTEAFF. The CDR3 nucleotides are TGTGCCAGCAGCGTGACAGGGGGCGACACTGAAGCTTTCTTT.

This chain uses TRBV11-1 with TRBJ2-7, with D unresolved. There are 16 residues in the CDR3. V dropped 0 bases and J dropped 2 bases, with 14 bases sitting between them. Looked up from germline, CDR1 is SGHAT and CDR2 is FQDESV (reference sequence). CDR3 residues: CASSLALTLPTYEQYF. The CDR3 bases are TGTGCCAGCAGCTTAGCTCTGACACTCCCGACCTACGAGCAGTACTTC.

The V and J genes are TRBV12-2 and TRBJ2-4; the D call in the table, TRBD2, was not verified against the DNA. TRBV12-2 is flagged as a pseudogene. There are 17 residues in the CDR3. This CDR3 is CASRLSASGRTKNIQYF. In DNA, the CDR3 is TGTGCAAGTCGCTTATCCGCGAGCGGGAGGACGAAAAACATTCAGTACTTC.

The chain is built from TRBV5-4 and TRBJ1-2; TRBD1 is a possible D gene (6 bases). CDR1 and CDR2 (germline): SGHNT, YYREEE (reference sequence). The ends were cut back, 0 bases at V and 4 bases at J, with 13 bases in the middle. The CDR3 is 15 residues long. The CDR3 here is CASSLEGVDFYGYTF. The CDR3 DNA is TGTGCCAGCAGCTTGGAGGGGGTAGATTTCTATGGCTACACCTTC. The variable domain in full, completed from reference TRBV5-4 and TRBJ1-2, reads ETGVTQSPTHLIKTRGQQVTLRCSSQSGHNTVSWYQQALGQGPQFIFQYYREEENGRGNFPPRFSGLQFPNYSSELNVNALELDDSALYLCASSLEGVDFYGYTFGSGTRLTVV.

The genes are TRBV19 and TRBJ2-2, with 7 positions matching TRBD1. The CDR3 length is 15 residues. Germline V gene data show CDR1 as LNHDA and CDR2 as SQIVND (reference sequence). V was pared by 5 bases and J by 2 bases, with 5 bases of the junction left unmatched. The CDR3 sequence: CASSPRTGNTGELFF. The CDR3 DNA is TGTGCCAGTAGTCCTCGGACAGGAAACACCGGGGAGCTGTTTTTT.

In its sample, this clone was seen a few times. This rearrangement joins TRBV10-1 to TRBJ1-2; 9 nucleotides match TRBD1. Germline-derived CDR1 and CDR2 are WNHNN and SYGVQD (reference sequence). The CDR3 has 15 residues. V lost 2 bases to trimming and J lost 7 bases; unmatched junction nucleotides: 8. The CDR3 here is CASSEPGQGSFGYTF. The CDR3 bases are TGCGCCAGCAGTGAGCCCGGACAGGGGAGTTTTGGCTACACCTTC.

In this sample, this clone turned up once. V gene TRBV29-1 combines with J gene TRBJ2-1; TRBD2 matches 12 bases. Germline V gives CDR1 SQVTM, CDR2 ANQGSEA. Trimming removed 6 bases from V and 3 bases from J; junction bases left unmatched: 9. The CDR3 contains 16 residues. CDR3 DNA: TGCAGCGTCGCACTTCGACTAGCGGGAGACTACAATGAGCAGTTCTTC. Amino acids: CSVALRLAGDYNEQFF.

V is TRBV19 and J is TRBJ2-2; D ambiguous. V was pared by 6 bases and J by 0 bases, with 8 bases between. The CDR3 spans 14 residues. Germline CDR1 is LNHDA and CDR2 is SQIVND (reference sequence). Written as DNA, the CDR3 is TGTGCCAGTAGAACAGCAGCGAACACCGGGGAGCTGTTTTTT. Protein: CASRTAANTGELFF.

This sequence joins TRBV5-1 and TRBJ2-1, with TRBD2 matching 13 bases. Germline-derived CDR1 and CDR2 are SGHRS and YFSETQ. The CDR3 is made up of 15 amino acids. Trimming took 4 bases from V and 4 from J; bases not matched to a gene: 2. The CDR3 DNA reads TGCGCCAGCAGCCTGACTAGCGGGGGGTACAATGAGCAGTTCTTC. This gives the protein CASSLTSGGYNEQFF.

The J gene is TRBJ2-1, the V gene TRBV6-1; the D gene is possibly TRBD2 (6 bases). CDR1 and CDR2 (germline): MNHNS, SASEGT. The CDR3 is made up of 16 amino acids. V was trimmed by 2 bases and J by 5 bases, leaving 16 bases between them. The CDR3 region has the DNA TGTGCCAGCAGTGAAAGGTTTGGGGGGTTTGACAATGAGCAGTTCTTC. This sequence encodes CASSERFGGFDNEQFF.

This chain connects TRBV6-1 to TRBJ2-1, with 7 bases matching TRBD1. Trimming removed 3 bases from V and 9 bases from J; junction bases left unmatched: 14. The CDR3 consists of 16 residues. The germline gives CDR1 MNHNS, CDR2 SASEGT. The CDR3 here is CASSEDWTGLGVEQFF. The CDR3 bases are TGTGCCAGCAGTGAGGACTGGACAGGTTTGGGGGTTGAGCAGTTCTTC.

The CDR3 nucleotides are TGTGCCAGCAGCCTGCCAGGGATTATACAGCCCCAGCATTTT. This sequence encodes CASSLPGIIQPQHF. The rearrangement joins TRBV7-2 to TRBJ1-5, with D perhaps TRBD1 (5 bases). The CDR3 covers 14 residues. CDR1 and CDR2 from the germline V gene are SGHTA and FQGNSA. The germline V and J ends were trimmed by 5 bases and 7 bases, with 15 bases remaining between them.